The following is a T cell receptor beta chain sequence with its context. What it recognizes is unknown. The data are from a study of cytomegalovirus exposure and HLA in healthy donors. General observations from the study: Analysis was carried out at a later point, and it linked a missense DCLRE1C variant to TCR beta V- and J-gene trimming. Relative to the approximately 680-donor mean, N-insertions were reportedly fewer in an Asian-associated ancestry cluster in a later analysis.

Healthy individuals who donated bone marrow served as the donors. Both 60 Vbeta primers and 13 Jbeta primers went into the PCR. Produced via immunoSEQ multiplex PCR; TCRdb's table is partial and in-frame only. This sample has fewer than 250,000 clones; approximately 80% occur once, and the top ten carry about 9.4%. Germline V gives CDR1 SGHDT, CDR2 YYEEEE. The CDR3 is 15 amino acids. V gave up 4 bases and J gave up 7 bases; unmatched junction bases: 6. This TCR was sampled from a woman aged 45 to 65 in good health and CMV-seropositive. Sequences were obtained from PBMCs. The V call is TRBV5-6, the J call TRBJ2-1; 12 bases are shared with TRBD1. The CDR3 coding sequence is TGTGCCAGCAGCCCCGGGACAGGGGGCAGAAATGAGCAGTTCTTC. Protein product: CASSPGTGGRNEQFF. The variable domain in full, completed from reference TRBV5-6 and TRBJ2-1, reads DAGVTQSPTHLIKTRGQQVTLRCSPKSGHDTVSWYQQALGQGPQFIFQYYEEEERQRGNFPDRFSGHQFPNYSSELNVNALLLGDSALYLCASSPGTGGRNEQFFGPGTRLTVL.